These 13 T cell receptor beta chains originate from one sample sequenced in a study of CD4+ T cells in melanoma. Repertoires were generated with immunoSEQ multiplex PCR, while TCRdb's copy carries only in-frame clones and drops some. This table has around 15,000 clones, 50% to 75% appearing once. The sequencing sample was made of cells from a culture (not recorded whether cultured in vitro). The receptors were sampled from a human donor with melanoma.

The chain recombines TRBV5-1 with TRBJ1-6, with a tentative D call TRBD1 (5 bases). The CDR3 consists of 14 residues. CDR1 is SGHRS, CDR2 YFSETQ, per germline. Trimming shortened V by 0 bases and J by 8 bases, and 9 bases separated the two germline ends. DNA of the CDR3: TGCGCCAGCAGCTTGGGGGACCCCTATTCACCCCTCCACTTT. Its translation: CASSLGDPYSPLHF.

This sequence joins TRBV30 and TRBJ1-3, with TRBD1 matching 9 bases. The J segment lost 4 bases and the V segment lost 4 bases, leaving 17 bases of the junction unmatched. The V gene's germline CDR1 is GTSNPN and CDR2 SVGIG (reference sequence). The CDR3 spans 18 residues. Here the CDR3 DNA reads TGTGCCTGGAAGAAAAACCTCGGAACCGGGACAGGGGGAAACACCATATATTTT. Translating it yields CAWKKNLGTGTGGNTIYF.

V and J are TRBV7-9 and TRBJ2-1; D uncertain. The V gene's germline CDR1 is SEHNR and CDR2 FQNEAQ (reference sequence). V was pared by 5 bases and J by 5 bases, with 4 bases between. The CDR3 spans 11 residues. CDR3 sequence: CASSPDNEQFF. CDR3 coding DNA: TGTGCCAGCAGCCCCGACAATGAGCAGTTCTTC.

V usage is TRBV13 and J usage is TRBJ2-7, with D possibly TRBD1 on 7 matching bases. The ends were cut back, 7 bases at V and 6 bases at J, with 19 bases in the middle. The CDR3 spans 14 residues. The germline CDR1 and CDR2 sequences are PRHDT and FYEKMQ (reference sequence). Here the CDR3 reads CASKRMGQGGEQYF. The CDR3, as DNA: TGTGCCAGCAAAAGGATGGGGCAGGGGGGCGAGCAGTACTTC.

This clone showed up just a few times. This rearrangement joins TRBV7-9 to TRBJ1-1; D is uncertain. Deletions cut 7 bases from V and 4 bases from J, with 22 bases between. There are 16 residues in the CDR3. Germline V gene lookup returns CDR1 SEHNR and CDR2 FQNEAQ (reference sequence). CDR3 residues: CASTVTFGVSGTEAFF. The CDR3 nucleotides are TGTGCCAGCACCGTAACTTTCGGTGTTTCTGGCACTGAAGCTTTCTTT.

In this sample, this clone turned up a few times. This chain links TRBV6-4 with TRBJ1-2; 9 nucleotides line up with TRBD1. In germline, CDR1 is MRHNA, CDR2 SNTAGT. The CDR3 spans 14 residues. The trim removed 3 bases at V and 10 bases at J, leaving 9 bases unmatched. The CDR3 loop is CASSEFGQGKDYTF. The CDR3 coding sequence is TGTGCCAGCAGTGAATTCGGACAGGGGAAGGACTACACCTTC.

The gene calls are TRBV6-6 and TRBJ2-3; TRBD2 might be the D (5 bases). The CDR3 spans 12 residues. In germline, CDR1 is MNHNY, CDR2 SVGAGI (reference sequence). V dropped 6 bases and J dropped 5 bases, with 9 bases sitting between them. CDR3 sequence (DNA): TGTGCCAGCAGACACGGACTAGATACGCAGTATTTT. Its translation is CASRHGLDTQYF.

The chain carries TRBV18 and TRBJ2-6, with no clear D. Trimming removed 2 bases from V and 0 bases from J, with 8 bases in between. Per germline, CDR1 KGHSH and CDR2 LQKENI. The CDR3 consists of 16 residues. CDR3 bases: TGTGCCAGCTCACCAGATACGTCCTCTGGGGCCAACGTCCTGACTTTC. Translated: CASSPDTSSGANVLTF.

The CDR3 region is CSVTGVGAKNIQYF. CDR3 DNA sequence: TGCAGCGTAACAGGGGTAGGGGCCAAAAACATTCAGTACTTC. J is TRBJ2-4 and V is TRBV29-1; 7 bases fit TRBD1. Germline CDR1 and CDR2: SQVTM and ANQGSEA. After removal of 6 bases from V and 1 base from J, the junction contained 6 bases not matched to a gene. This CDR3 region has 14 residues.

The chain carries TRBV6-5 and TRBJ2-7; no reliable D call. Germline assignment: CDR1 MNHEY and CDR2 SVGAGI. The ends were cut back, 6 bases at V and 4 bases at J, with 7 bases in the middle. The CDR3 has 11 residues. In DNA form, the CDR3 reads TGTGCCAGCAGATACCATTACGAGCAGTACTTC. Its protein is CASRYHYEQYF.

The CDR3 sequence: CASSLSSTVNTEAFF. In DNA, the CDR3 is TGTGCCAGCAGCTTAAGTTCTACAGTGAACACTGAAGCTTTCTTT. The chain recombines TRBV7-9 with TRBJ1-1; D gene unclear. Per germline, CDR1 SEHNR and CDR2 FQNEAQ (reference sequence). This CDR3 contains 15 residues. With 2 bases removed from V and 0 bases from J, the gap between germline ends came to 10 bases.

The chain is built from TRBV11-2 and TRBJ2-1, with 7 positions matching TRBD1. Per germline, CDR1 SGHAT and CDR2 FQNNGV. V trimming: 5 bases; J trimming: 0 bases; junction bases outside the gene matches: 7. The CDR3 consists of 16 residues. As DNA, the CDR3 is TGTGCCAGCAGCGGCAGACAGGGCAGCTCCTACAATGAGCAGTTCTTC. This encodes CASSGRQGSSYNEQFF.

The chain employs TRBV2 and TRBJ2-5; 8 bases agree with TRBD1. The CDR3 spans 13 residues. With V trimmed by 7 bases and J by 4 bases, 5 bases remained unmatched. Germline CDR1 SNHLY, CDR2 FYNNEI. The CDR3: CASTGQGVETQYF. The CDR3 DNA reads as TGTGCCAGCACAGGACAGGGCGTAGAGACCCAGTACTTC.